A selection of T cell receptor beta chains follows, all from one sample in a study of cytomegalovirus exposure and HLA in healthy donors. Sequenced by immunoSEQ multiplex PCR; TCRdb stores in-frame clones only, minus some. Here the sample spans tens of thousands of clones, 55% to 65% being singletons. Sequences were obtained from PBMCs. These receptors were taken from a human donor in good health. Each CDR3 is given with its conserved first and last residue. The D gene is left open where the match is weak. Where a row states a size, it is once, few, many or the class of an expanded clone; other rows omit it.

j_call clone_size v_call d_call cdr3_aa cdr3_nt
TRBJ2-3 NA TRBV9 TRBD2 CASSVGVAGGTDTQYF TGTGCCAGCAGCGTAGGAGTAGCGGGTGGCACAGATACGCAGTATTTT
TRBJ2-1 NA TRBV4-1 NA CASSQVGNEQFF TGCGCCAGCAGCCAAGTCGGCAATGAGCAGTTCTTC
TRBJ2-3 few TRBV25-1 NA CASRGADTQYF TGTGCCAGCAGGGGGGCCGATACGCAGTATTTT
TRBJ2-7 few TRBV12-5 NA CASGLFPGADEQYF TGTGCTAGTGGTTTGTTCCCAGGGGCCGACGAGCAGTACTTC
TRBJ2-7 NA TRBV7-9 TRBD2 CASSFSGGEYEQYF TGTGCCAGCAGCTTTAGCGGGGGCGAATACGAGCAGTACTTC
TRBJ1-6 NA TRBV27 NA CASSTGNTYNSPLHF TGTGCCAGCAGTACAGGGAATACCTATAATTCACCCCTCCACTTT
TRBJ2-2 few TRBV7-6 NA CASSLAVAATNTGELFF TGTGCCAGCAGCTTAGCGGTAGCGGCGACGAACACCGGGGAGCTGTTTTTT
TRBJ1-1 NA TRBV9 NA CASSVTSGNTEAFF TGTGCCAGCAGCGTAACCTCAGGGAACACTGAAGCTTTCTTT
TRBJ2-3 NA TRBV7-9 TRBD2 CASSLLLAGGSDTQYF TGTGCCAGCAGCTTATTGCTAGCGGGGGGTTCAGATACGCAGTATTTT
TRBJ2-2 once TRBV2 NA CASSARANTGELFF TGTGCCAGCAGTGCCAGGGCAAACACCGGGGAGCTGTTTTTT
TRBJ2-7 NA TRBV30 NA CAWSASYEQYF TGTGCCTGGAGTGCGTCCTACGAGCAGTACTTC
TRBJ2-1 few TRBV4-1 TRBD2 CASSLLSGGVDEQFF TGCGCCAGCAGCCTTCTTAGCGGGGGGGTGGATGAGCAGTTCTTC
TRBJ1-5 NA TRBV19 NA CASSISGVSNQPQHF TGTGCCAGTAGTATATCAGGGGTTAGCAATCAGCCCCAGCATTTT
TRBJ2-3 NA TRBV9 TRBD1 CASSVGGGPPLVTQYF TGTGCCAGCAGCGTAGGAGGGGGCCCTCCACTAGTCACGCAGTATTTT
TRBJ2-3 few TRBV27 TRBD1 CASSPWTGSTDTQYF TGTGCCAGCAGTCCCTGGACAGGATCCACAGATACGCAGTATTTT
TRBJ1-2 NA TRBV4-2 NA CASSRRIAQGYGYTF TGTGCCAGCAGCCGCAGAATTGCTCAGGGCTATGGCTACACCTTC
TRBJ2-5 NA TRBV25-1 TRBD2 CASRRGVQETQYF TGTGCCAGCAGGCGGGGGGTCCAAGAGACCCAGTACTTC
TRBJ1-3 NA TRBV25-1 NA CASSEYRGESGNTIYF TGTGCCAGCAGTGAATATAGGGGCGAATCTGGAAACACCATATATTTT
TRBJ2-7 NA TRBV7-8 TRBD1 CASSFRDSSYEQYF TGTGCCAGCAGCTTCCGGGACAGCTCCTACGAGCAGTACTTC
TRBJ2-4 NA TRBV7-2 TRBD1 CASRHGTGRSENIQYF TGTGCCAGCAGACACGGGACAGGGAGAAGTGAAAACATTCAGTACTTC
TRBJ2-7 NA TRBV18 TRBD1 CASSQDREYEQYF TGTGCCAGCTCGCAGGACAGGGAGTACGAGCAGTACTTC
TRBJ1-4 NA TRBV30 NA CAGRLESHEKLFF TGTGCCGGTCGACTCGAATCGCACGAAAAACTGTTTTTT
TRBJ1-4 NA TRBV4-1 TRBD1 CASSQAPPRDRGRGNEKLFF TGCGCCAGCAGCCAAGCCCCACCCCGGGACAGGGGTAGAGGTAATGAAAAACTGTTTTTT
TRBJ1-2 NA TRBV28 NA CASSPTSNYGYTF TGTGCCAGCAGTCCTACGTCCAACTATGGCTACACCTTC
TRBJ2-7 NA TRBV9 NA CASSGPSGEQYF TGTGCCAGCAGCGGGCCTAGTGGCGAGCAGTACTTC
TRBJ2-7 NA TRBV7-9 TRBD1 CASDPGQGTYEQYF TGTGCCAGCGATCCGGGACAGGGGACCTACGAGCAGTACTTC
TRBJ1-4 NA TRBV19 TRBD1 CASSGTGGGKLFF TGTGCCAGTAGTGGAACAGGGGGAGGAAAACTGTTTTTT
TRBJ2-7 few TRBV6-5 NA CASSYSPPGTYEQYF TGTGCCAGCAGTTACTCTCCCCCAGGTACCTACGAGCAGTACTTC
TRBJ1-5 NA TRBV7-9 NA CASSAGVQPQHF TGTGCCAGCAGTGCAGGGGTTCAGCCCCAGCATTTT
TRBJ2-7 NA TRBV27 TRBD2 CASSWSSGGNEQYF TGTGCCAGCAGTTGGTCTAGCGGGGGGAACGAGCAGTACTTC
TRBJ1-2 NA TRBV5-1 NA CASSLDVQGTPSF TGCGCCAGCAGCTTGGACGTTCAGGGGACGCCCTCCTTC
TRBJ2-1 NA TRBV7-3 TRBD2 CASSNSGGSYNEQFF TGTGCCAGCAGCAATAGCGGGGGGTCATACAATGAGCAGTTCTTC
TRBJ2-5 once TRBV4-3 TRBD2 CASSQGTSGGPGKETQYF TGCGCCAGCAGCCAAGGGACTAGCGGGGGCCCCGGGAAAGAGACCCAGTACTTC
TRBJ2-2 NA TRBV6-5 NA CASSYSHTGAGELFF TGTGCCAGCAGTTACTCCCACACAGGAGCCGGGGAGCTGTTTTTT
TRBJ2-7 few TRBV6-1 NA CASSEARRGYEQYF TGTGCCAGCAGTGAAGCGCGGAGGGGCTACGAGCAGTACTTC
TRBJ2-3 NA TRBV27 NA CASSFSRGTDTQYF TGTGCCAGCAGTTTTTCCAGGGGCACAGATACGCAGTATTTT
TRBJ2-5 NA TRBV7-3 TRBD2 CASSSTSQQTQYF TGTGCCAGCAGCTCGACTAGCCAGCAGACCCAGTACTTC